This is a list of T cell receptor beta chains from one sample in a study of blood T cell repertoires in COVID-19. Repertoires were generated with immunoSEQ multiplex PCR, while TCRdb's copy carries only in-frame clones and drops some. The data contain some 99,000 clones, roughly 80% of them singletons. Material for sequencing was peripheral blood. The receptor set was obtained from a woman older than 75 with acute or convalescent COVID-19. Both conserved end residues are part of each CDR3. The D gene is left open where the match is weak. The listing skips clone size in some rows; elsewhere it reads once, few, many or a size class.

D gene: NA; J gene: TRBJ1-3; V gene: TRBV7-6; clone size: NA; CDR3 protein: CASSLNPRGASSGNTIYF; CDR3 DNA: TGTGCCAGCAGCCTAAACCCCCGGGGTGCTAGCTCTGGAAACACCATATATTTT
D gene: TRBD2; J gene: TRBJ2-2; V gene: TRBV28; clone size: many; CDR3 protein: CASSPRGLAGGSNTGELFF; CDR3 DNA: TGTGCCAGCAGTCCCCGGGGACTAGCGGGGGGGAGTAACACCGGGGAGCTGTTTTTT
D gene: TRBD1; J gene: TRBJ1-6; V gene: TRBV30; clone size: NA; CDR3 protein: CAWSVTGLNSPLHF; CDR3 DNA: TGTGCCTGGAGTGTGACAGGGCTGAATTCACCCCTCCACTTT
D gene: NA; J gene: TRBJ1-4; V gene: TRBV5-6; clone size: NA; CDR3 protein: CASSFGGGYGDEKLFF; CDR3 DNA: TGTGCCAGCAGCTTCGGTGGAGGATATGGGGATGAAAAACTGTTTTTT
D gene: TRBD1; J gene: TRBJ1-6; V gene: TRBV11-2; clone size: NA; CDR3 protein: CASGFLGDRGRSPLHF; CDR3 DNA: TGTGCCAGCGGCTTCCTTGGGGACAGGGGTCGGTCACCCCTCCACTTT
D gene: TRBD1; J gene: TRBJ2-1; V gene: TRBV2; clone size: NA; CDR3 protein: CASSPTGNNEQFF; CDR3 DNA: TGTGCCAGCAGTCCGACAGGGAACAATGAGCAGTTCTTC
D gene: TRBD2; J gene: TRBJ2-1; V gene: TRBV7-9; clone size: NA; CDR3 protein: CASSFSGGAGEQFF; CDR3 DNA: TGTGCCAGCAGCTTTAGCGGGGGGGCGGGTGAGCAGTTCTTC
D gene: NA; J gene: TRBJ2-6; V gene: TRBV4-2; clone size: NA; CDR3 protein: CASSQDKFGANVLTF; CDR3 DNA: TGTGCCAGCAGCCAAGATAAATTCGGGGCCAACGTCCTGACTTTC
D gene: TRBD2; J gene: TRBJ2-5; V gene: TRBV4-1; clone size: NA; CDR3 protein: CASSQGSSGVQETQYF; CDR3 DNA: TGCGCCAGCAGCCAGGGATCTAGCGGGGTCCAAGAGACCCAGTACTTC
D gene: NA; J gene: TRBJ1-2; V gene: TRBV19; clone size: NA; CDR3 protein: CASRTTGQLSYGYTF; CDR3 DNA: TGTGCCAGTAGAACGACGGGACAACTAAGCTATGGCTACACCTTC
D gene: NA; J gene: TRBJ2-1; V gene: TRBV18; clone size: NA; CDR3 protein: CASSPQPVEAYNEQFF; CDR3 DNA: TGTGCCAGCTCACCACAGCCCGTCGAGGCTTACAATGAGCAGTTCTTC
D gene: TRBD2; J gene: TRBJ2-5; V gene: TRBV4-2; clone size: NA; CDR3 protein: CASSQEGTSGPWTQYF; CDR3 DNA: TGTGCCAGCAGCCAAGAAGGGACTAGCGGGCCGTGGACCCAGTACTTC
D gene: TRBD2; J gene: TRBJ2-1; V gene: TRBV5-1; clone size: NA; CDR3 protein: CASSLELAGGHFNEQFF; CDR3 DNA: TGCGCCAGCAGCTTGGAACTAGCGGGGGGGCATTTCAATGAGCAGTTCTTC
D gene: TRBD1; J gene: TRBJ1-5; V gene: TRBV7-2; clone size: few; CDR3 protein: CASSLVGGQGNQPQHF; CDR3 DNA: TGTGCCAGCAGCTTAGTGGGGGGACAGGGGAATCAGCCCCAGCATTTT
D gene: NA; J gene: TRBJ1-4; V gene: TRBV2; clone size: NA; CDR3 protein: CASSFGGTNEKLFF; CDR3 DNA: TGTGCCAGCAGTTTCGGAGGCACTAATGAAAAACTGTTTTTT
D gene: NA; J gene: TRBJ1-4; V gene: TRBV28; clone size: NA; CDR3 protein: CASSSGDEKLFF; CDR3 DNA: TGTGCCAGCAGTAGTGGAGATGAAAAACTGTTTTTT